These 10 T cell receptor beta chains originate from one sample sequenced in a study of T cell clones after liver transplantation. TCRdb's copy holds only in-frame clones and misses some; the assay was immunoSEQ multiplex PCR. Altogether about 9,800 clones are present, over 55% being singletons, with the ten largest covering 22%. The sample here was CD8+ T cells from blood, taken at the approximately 15-month timepoint. Receptors originate from a human patient who received a liver transplant. The graft donor may have contributed some T cells.

The chain joins TRBV19 to TRBJ2-2, with D maybe TRBD2 (6 bases). Germline V gene lookup returns CDR1 LNHDA and CDR2 SQIVND (reference sequence). V lost 7 bases to trimming and J lost 3 bases, with 9 bases between them. The CDR3 length is 13 residues. DNA of the CDR3: TGTGCCAGTACTAGCGAATACACCGGGGAGCTGTTTTTT. Translation gives CASTSEYTGELFF.

The chain combines TRBV7-9 with TRBJ1-1; 10 nucleotides agree with TRBD1. CDR3 size: 16 residues. With 5 bases clipped from V and 7 bases from J, the junction kept 13 bases outside the gene matches. Germline values: CDR1 SEHNR, CDR2 FQNEAQ (reference sequence). In nucleotides, the CDR3 is TGTGCCAGCAGCACCAAGACAGGGGGCGGAATTCTTGAAGCTTTCTTT. Residues: CASSTKTGGGILEAFF.

The chain is built from TRBV7-9 and TRBJ2-2; no clear D. The ends were cut back, 8 bases at V and 12 bases at J, with 10 bases in the middle. This CDR3 spans 10 amino acids. The germline CDR1 and CDR2 sequences are SEHNR and FQNEAQ (reference sequence). CDR3 coding DNA: TGTGCCAGCGGGCCTCGAAAGCTGTTTTTT. Translating gives CASGPRKLFF.

The chain employs TRBV15 and TRBJ2-7; 8 nucleotides agree with TRBD2. J was trimmed by 0 bases and V by 0 bases; bases with no gene match: 7. The CDR3 extends over 17 amino acids. CDR1 is LNHNV and CDR2 is YYDKDF in the germline V gene (reference sequence). CDR3 nucleotides: TGTGCCACCAGCAGAGATCGGCTCGGGGGGGGCTCCTACGAGCAGTACTTC. Amino acid sequence: CATSRDRLGGGSYEQYF. Full variable domain (outside the CDR3, taken from reference TRBV15 and TRBJ2-7): DAMVIQNPRYQVTQFGKPVTLSCSQTLNHNVMYWYQQKSSQAPKLLFHYYDKDFNNEADTPDNFQSRRPNTSFCFLDIRSPGLGDTAMYLCATSRDRLGGGSYEQYFGPGTRLTVT.

This clone was seen once. The J gene is TRBJ2-2, the V gene TRBV7-2, with 12 bases fitting TRBD2. Germline trimming cut 2 bases from V and 6 bases from J; bases unmatched to any gene: 7. The CDR3 extends over 17 amino acids. CDR1 is SGHTA and CDR2 is FQGNSA in the germline V gene. CDR3 sequence reads: CASSLRKLAGGPGELFF. For the CDR3, the DNA is TGTGCCAGCAGCTTACGGAAACTAGCGGGAGGTCCCGGGGAGCTGTTTTTT.

This clone was counted a few times. Other nucleotide sequences from this sample produce the same CDR3. V and J are TRBV27 and TRBJ2-3; D not resolved. In germline, CDR1 is MNHEY, CDR2 SMNVEV (reference sequence). V lost 0 bases and J 4 bases, leaving 5 bases between the germline ends. This CDR3 comprises 13 residues. CDR3 sequence: CASSLSRPDTQYF. For the CDR3, the DNA is TGTGCCAGCAGTTTATCCAGGCCAGATACGCAGTATTTT.

V usage is TRBV25-1 and J usage is TRBJ2-3; D uncertain. CDR3 length: 13 amino acids. Germline V gene sequence: CDR1 MGHDK, CDR2 SYGVNS. V lost 7 bases, J lost 6 bases, and 14 bases lay in between. CDR3 DNA sequence: TGTGCCAGCAAACAAGGTCCGCAGGATACGCAGTATTTT. Its protein product is CASKQGPQDTQYF.

V and J are TRBV9 and TRBJ2-3; a possible D gene is TRBD2 (6 bases). Trimming removed 0 bases at V and 0 bases at J, with 8 bases between. CDR3 size: 15 residues. The germline gives CDR1 SGDLS, CDR2 YYNGEE. This CDR3 is CASSVEGGSTDTQYF. The CDR3, as DNA: TGTGCCAGCAGCGTAGAGGGAGGTAGCACAGATACGCAGTATTTT.

The rearrangement links TRBV4-3 to TRBJ1-3; weak D call: TRBD1 (5 bases). The length of the CDR3 is 16 residues. Trimming cost V 4 bases and J 0 bases, with 13 bases left between them. Germline CDR1 and CDR2: LGHNA and YSLEER. For the CDR3, the DNA is TGCGCCAGCAGCCCAACCGGGACGATCTCTGGAAACACCATATATTTT. This encodes CASSPTGTISGNTIYF.

The rearrangement joins TRBV5-8 to TRBJ2-7, with unresolved D. CDR3 length: 12 amino acids. The germline V gene encodes CDR1 SGHTS and CDR2 YDEGEE. With 2 bases removed from V and 4 bases from J, the gap between germline ends came to 7 bases. The CDR3 sequence: CASSLRGYEQYF. The CDR3 DNA is TGTGCCAGCAGCTTACGAGGTTACGAGCAGTACTTC.